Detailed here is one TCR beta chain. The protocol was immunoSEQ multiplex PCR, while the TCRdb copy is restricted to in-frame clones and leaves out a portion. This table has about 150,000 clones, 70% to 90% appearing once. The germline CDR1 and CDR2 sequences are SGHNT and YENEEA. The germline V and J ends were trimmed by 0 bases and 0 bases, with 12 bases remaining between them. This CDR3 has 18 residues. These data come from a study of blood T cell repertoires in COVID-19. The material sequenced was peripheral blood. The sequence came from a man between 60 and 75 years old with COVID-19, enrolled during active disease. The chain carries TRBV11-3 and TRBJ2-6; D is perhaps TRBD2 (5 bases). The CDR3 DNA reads TGTGCCAGCAGCTTAGATCGGAGGCTTGACTCTGGGGCCAACGTCCTGACTTTC. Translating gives CASSLDRRLDSGANVLTF.